One sample yielded the 2 T cell receptor beta chains listed below, sequenced in a study of cytomegalovirus exposure and HLA in healthy donors. This PCR relied on a set of 60 Vbeta primers and 13 Jbeta primers. Clones were sequenced by immunoSEQ multiplex PCR, and TCRdb holds only the in-frame ones, with some missing. The table lists roughly 150,000 clones, approximately 79% of them singletons, with about 2.2% in the top ten. Sequencing was carried out using PBMCs. These receptors were obtained from a male donor in good health and CMV-seronegative.

The V gene is TRBV4-1, the J gene TRBJ1-5; TRBD1 might be the D (6 bases). The CDR3 is 16 residues long. Per the germline V gene, CDR1 is MGHRA and CDR2 is YSYEKL. The ends were cut back, 1 base at V and 9 bases at J, with 19 bases in the middle. The chain's CDR3 is CASSQVVGQLDRPQHF. The CDR3 DNA is TGCGCCAGCAGCCAAGTTGTCGGACAGCTAGATCGGCCCCAGCATTTT.

The CDR3 DNA sequence: TGCGCCAGCAGCCACGCGCAGGGGGCGGCTAACTATGGCTACACCTTC. Protein: CASSHAQGAANYGYTF. V gene TRBV4-3 combines with J gene TRBJ1-2; 8 bases agree with TRBD1. CDR1 is LGHNA, CDR2 YSLEER, per germline. The CDR3 covers 16 residues. Trimming removed 3 bases from V and 0 bases from J; junction bases left unmatched: 6.